This TCR beta chain originates from a study of cytomegalovirus exposure and HLA in healthy donors (dated by TCRdb to 2016 to 2017). Concerning the study at large: An earlier analysis of 587 of the donors reported approximately 300 Gb of sequence data and around 100 million unique TCR beta sequences obtained from around 190 million T cells. An early release that covered around 590 HLA-typed donors contained approximately 300 gigabases of sequencing data and tens of millions of unique TCR sequences. The genetic ancestry cluster associated with self-reported Caucasian donors included about four fifths of the approximately 430 genotyped donors. The aim of the study was to test whether cataloging public T cell receptors could identify signatures of past pathogen exposure. The study profiled the T cell repertoires of 500 to 800 subjects by immunosequencing and related them to cytomegalovirus serostatus. In addition to the first cohort of around 670 subjects, a separate validation cohort of 130 or so different subjects was used. The study combined high-throughput TCR immunosequencing, statistical association of individual TCRs with disease status, and machine learning to predict cytomegalovirus infection status. A later analysis re-analyzed previously published TCR beta repertoires from 650 to 800 donors and added high-resolution HLA genotyping to study TCR occurrence patterns. In the later analysis, no new phenotypic data were used to find candidate immune exposures; instead, reliance was placed on TCR beta sequences and their occurrence across donors. In an earlier analysis of roughly 540 of the donors, high-throughput TCR beta sequencing was used to judge whether each TCR beta V gene segment behaved as functional or pseudogenic. Donor age, sex, ethnicity and CMV serostatus were compiled alongside the repertoire data. In a later genetic analysis, genome-wide SNP genotypes for about three fifths of the roughly 670 donors were used, and that subset was treated as a discovery cohort. All discovery cohort repertoires had been generated on a single sequencing platform. Class I and class II HLA loci were covered by the typing at four-digit resolution. The number of donors typed differed by locus, with 629-630 for A, B, C, DRB1 and DQB1, 522 for DQA1, under 610 for DPA1, and some 470 for DPB1. A handful of DR-DQ haplotypes were handled as single units for association and clustering because linkage in the cohort was strong. Among roughly 400 genotyped donors of the cohort, an average of around 250,000 unique TCR beta nucleotide sequences was sequenced per donor, of which about 19% were non-productive. The paper's findings and limits, for the study overall: In a later genetic analysis, a missense DCLRE1C variant was associated with V-gene and J-gene trimming of TCR beta chains, and the association was replicated in an independent cohort. In a later analysis, most CMV-associated TCR beta chains were found to appear HLA-restricted, with HLA associations seemingly driven largely by CMV exposure. In a later analysis, HLA-associated TCR beta chains showed more clonal expansion and lower generation probabilities than non-associated chains that were equally common. Compared with the approximately 600-donor mean, donors in an Asian-associated ancestry cluster had fewer N-insertions in productive TCRs, according to a later genetic analysis. When HLA alleles, especially DR and DQ, strongly co-occurred, TCR associations were difficult to assign to individual alleles. In a later analysis, TCR association rates were found to vary across HLA loci, with the most associated TCRs seen for DRB1 alleles and the fewest for HLA-C alleles. Sequencing depth was assumed to be roughly uniform across donors in the presence/absence analyses, though that assumption may not hold. Specific HLA alleles were associated with around 18,000 TCR beta sequences at a false discovery rate of 0.05 in a later analysis. In an earlier analysis of some 550 of the donors, most TCR beta V segments were observed in productive rearrangements about 90% or about 30% of the time, broadly matching IMGT annotations. The study listed 164 TCR beta chains as associated with cytomegalovirus. A group of highly shared sequence variants was considered likely to be a technical artifact of the sequencing pipeline. In vitro tests confirmed that a few of the cytomegalovirus-associated TCR beta chains recognize cytomegalovirus antigens. The authors suggested that the approach could potentially be extended to other disease states and immunological phenotypes. Across donors, most TCR sequences were observed very rarely, whereas some public TCRs were present in many individuals. A later analysis reported that several top co-occurrence clusters appeared linked to parvovirus B19, influenza, CMV and Epstein-Barr virus. Because the 87-base-pair reads could not distinguish some IMGT-functional V segments, including TRBV6-2 and TRBV6-3, those segments were excluded. Because counts were too low, under 20 rarely observed V segments, including chromosome 9 orphons, were left out of the earlier analysis of roughly 600 of the donors. A further reported finding was that TCR beta sequences accurately predicted the HLA-A and HLA-B alleles for most subjects in the first cohort. HLA typing was unavailable for some donors at each locus, so association tests used only the typed subset. The classifier was reported to diagnose cytomegalovirus status with high specificity and sensitivity in both the original and validation cohorts. CMV serostatus was the only immune exposure information available for the cohort. In this cohort, only TCR beta chains were sequenced, and detectable features were limited by the absence of alpha or paired-chain data. Linkage disequilibrium might explain the correlated functional status among segregating V segments, but an unknown experimental factor could not be ruled out.

From cysteine to phenylalanine, the CDR3 is 15 amino acids long. Left in the record is the CDR3 DNA by itself, 45 bases read in frame from the first base. The junction shows trimming of 1 base on V and 5 bases on J, and the gene matches do not reach 5 bases of it. CDR1 and CDR2 are read off the germline V gene as MNHEY and SVGAGI. Preparation of the library involved the immunoSEQ multiplex PCR assay. The multiplex PCR relied on a mix of 60 forward primers for TCR Vbeta segments and 13 reverse primers for TCR Jbeta segments. The CDR3 region of rearranged TCR beta genes was amplified from genomic DNA by a multiplex PCR assay. Amplified TCR beta libraries were sequenced as 87-base-pair reads on the Illumina HiSeq System. As for the original processing: In a later analysis, 70 million to 95 million unique TCR beta chains were counted across the approximately 640 repertoires, and about 10 million of these chains were shared by at least two donors. A nearest-neighbor algorithm error-corrected the raw reads and collapsed the reads into unique sequences, merging closely related sequences to remove PCR and sequencing errors. To assign V, D and J gene segments, CDR3 sequences were aligned to IMGT reference sequences. For a sequence to be retained, at least a six-nucleotide match to both a V gene segment and a J gene segment was required. A rearrangement was called productive if the CDR3 had no stop codons and remained in frame with V and J, and every other rearrangement was called non-productive. CDR3 was defined according to IMGT convention as the region running from the second conserved V-encoded cysteine to the conserved J-encoded phenylalanine. In an earlier analysis of just under 600 of the donors, sequences lacking an unambiguous match to a single V gene segment were excluded. An earlier analysis of almost 600 of the donors classified V segments as functional when productive rearrangements were above 56.7% and as segregating when the standard deviation between donors was above 5%. A statistical classification framework was developed to diagnose cytomegalovirus status using the catalog of TCR beta chain sequences. A later analysis assigned V and J genes by comparing TCR nucleotide sequences with IMGT/GENE-DB human TR gene sequences. The TCRdist pipeline was used in a later analysis to assign CDR3 sequences and most-parsimonious VDJ recombination scenarios. In a later analysis, each TCR beta chain was defined by its CDR3 amino acid sequence together with its V-gene family, and reads lacking a unique V-gene family were excluded. To address suspected cross-contamination and a sequencing artifact, a later analysis removed several hundred highly shared, low-generation-probability nucleotide sequences. In a later analysis, a clonal expansion index was calculated for each public chain from normalized within-repertoire ranks of inferred template counts. A later analysis computed generation probabilities with a VDJ recombination model fitted to out-of-frame rearrangements, and checked the results against IGoR. In a later analysis, hypergeometric tests were used to score TCR-TCR, TCR-HLA and TCR-CMV co-occurrence, with a repertoire-size bias correction applied to TCR pairs. To estimate false discovery rates, a later analysis permuted the HLA or CMV assignments 20 times. In a later analysis, co-occurring TCRs were grouped using DBSCAN, with TCRdist sequence similarity added in when clustering inside HLA-allele-positive subsets. Co-occurrence clustering excluded repertoires with fewer than 30,000 or more than 120,000 public chains, plus five with anomalous nucleotide sharing. TCRdb took this table from immuneACCESS and kept in-frame rearrangements with V and J called. Such tables lack part of the clones; where checked against another copy, unresolved V genes explain under half of the gap, and the rest is unexplained. From that table come the V and J calls and clone size; the DNA was used to work out D and trimming. Counted in this sample were around 150,000 clones; approximately 80% of them appeared once. The ten biggest clones cover 2% to 2.5% of the sample.

This clone was recorded a few times. Which antigen it targets is not known. No clone much larger than this one lies a single base away; base qualities are absent. The cohort comprised several hundred healthy bone marrow donors. At the time of sampling, every cohort member was nominally healthy, though immune exposures that went unrecorded were likely present. The donor tested CMV seronegative and was one of the 352 seronegative cohort members. Each donor provided a peripheral blood sample, and peripheral blood mononuclear cells were used for TCR beta sequencing. The Qiagen DNeasy Blood Extraction Kit was used to extract genomic DNA from the blood cell samples.

This TCR was recovered from a young man in good health and CMV-seronegative. The rearrangement combines TRBV6-5 with TRBJ2-7; 10 bases in the middle match TRBD1. The sequencing sample was made of PBMCs. The nucleotides are TGTGCCAGCAGTTACTTCGGGACAGGGGACAACGAGCAGTACTTC. Its protein reads: CASSYFGTGDNEQYF.